Listed below are T cell receptor beta chains from one sample, sequenced in a study of PD-1 blockade in classical Hodgkin lymphoma. Produced via immunoSEQ multiplex PCR; TCRdb's table is partial and in-frame only. The table lists about 3,900 clones, around 70% of them singletons. The input for sequencing was peripheral blood mononuclear cells (PBMCs), taken before the fourth cycle of nivolumab. All receptors come from a human donor with classical Hodgkin lymphoma. CDR3s include the opening cysteine and the closing phenylalanine or tryptophan.

V: TRBV7-3
J: TRBJ2-2
CDR3: CASSLFASLNGELFF

V: TRBV7-3
J: TRBJ2-1
CDR3: CASSLTGTGYNEQFF

V: TRBV9
J: TRBJ2-7
CDR3: CASSTEPEYYEQYF

V: TRBV4-2
J: TRBJ2-7
CDR3: CASSPTGGRDEQYF

V: TRBV7-3
J: TRBJ2-5
CDR3: CASSWDYSETQYF

V: TRBV11-1
J: TRBJ1-1
CDR3: CASSPGQITTEAFF

V: TRBV28
J: TRBJ2-7
CDR3: CASSVTSGRATAEQYF

V: TRBV30
J: TRBJ2-7
CDR3: CAWETNPYEQYF

V: TRBV5-6
J: TRBJ2-7
CDR3: CASSLVPETSYEQYF

V: TRBV9
J: TRBJ2-7
CDR3: CASSAEGGYEQYF

V: TRBV13
J: TRBJ1-2
CDR3: CASSMGTGGYGYTF

V: TRBV25-1
J: TRBJ2-5
CDR3: CASSQIQETQYF

V: TRBV11-2
J: TRBJ1-4
CDR3: CASSYGRQGNEKLFF

V: TRBV10-2
J: TRBJ1-4
CDR3: CASSENKAGPKLFF

V: TRBV5-6
J: TRBJ2-2
CDR3: CASSLVAGVTGELFF

V: TRBV6-1
J: TRBJ2-6
CDR3: CASSEVLTAGANVLTF

V: TRBV6-6
J: TRBJ2-7
CDR3: CASSYWRDLTYEQYF

V: TRBV30
J: TRBJ1-6
CDR3: CAWRGQNNSPLHF

V: TRBV28
J: TRBJ2-1
CDR3: CASSFNEQFF

V: TRBV7-2
J: TRBJ2-2
CDR3: CASSLYAGLDTGELFF

V: TRBV7-2
J: TRBJ1-3
CDR3: CASSSPLALGNTIYF

V: TRBV21-1
J: TRBJ2-6
CDR3: CASSGPDSAVAANVLTF

V: TRBV27
J: TRBJ1-5
CDR3: CASSLIHGVSNQPQHF

V: TRBV5-8
J: TRBJ2-7
CDR3: CASSLVGLAGEGFREQYF

V: TRBV30
J: TRBJ2-5
CDR3: CAGTGPGTQYF

V: TRBV5-6
J: TRBJ2-6
CDR3: CASSLAGAPRSGANVLTF

V: TRBV19
J: TRBJ2-1
CDR3: CASTLTSGKAHEQFF

V: TRBV5-4
J: TRBJ2-2
CDR3: CASSSGVSAGELFF

V: TRBV18
J: TRBJ1-4
CDR3: CASSTDGPWATNEKLFF

V: TRBV27
J: TRBJ2-6
CDR3: CASSSGRVAGANVLTF